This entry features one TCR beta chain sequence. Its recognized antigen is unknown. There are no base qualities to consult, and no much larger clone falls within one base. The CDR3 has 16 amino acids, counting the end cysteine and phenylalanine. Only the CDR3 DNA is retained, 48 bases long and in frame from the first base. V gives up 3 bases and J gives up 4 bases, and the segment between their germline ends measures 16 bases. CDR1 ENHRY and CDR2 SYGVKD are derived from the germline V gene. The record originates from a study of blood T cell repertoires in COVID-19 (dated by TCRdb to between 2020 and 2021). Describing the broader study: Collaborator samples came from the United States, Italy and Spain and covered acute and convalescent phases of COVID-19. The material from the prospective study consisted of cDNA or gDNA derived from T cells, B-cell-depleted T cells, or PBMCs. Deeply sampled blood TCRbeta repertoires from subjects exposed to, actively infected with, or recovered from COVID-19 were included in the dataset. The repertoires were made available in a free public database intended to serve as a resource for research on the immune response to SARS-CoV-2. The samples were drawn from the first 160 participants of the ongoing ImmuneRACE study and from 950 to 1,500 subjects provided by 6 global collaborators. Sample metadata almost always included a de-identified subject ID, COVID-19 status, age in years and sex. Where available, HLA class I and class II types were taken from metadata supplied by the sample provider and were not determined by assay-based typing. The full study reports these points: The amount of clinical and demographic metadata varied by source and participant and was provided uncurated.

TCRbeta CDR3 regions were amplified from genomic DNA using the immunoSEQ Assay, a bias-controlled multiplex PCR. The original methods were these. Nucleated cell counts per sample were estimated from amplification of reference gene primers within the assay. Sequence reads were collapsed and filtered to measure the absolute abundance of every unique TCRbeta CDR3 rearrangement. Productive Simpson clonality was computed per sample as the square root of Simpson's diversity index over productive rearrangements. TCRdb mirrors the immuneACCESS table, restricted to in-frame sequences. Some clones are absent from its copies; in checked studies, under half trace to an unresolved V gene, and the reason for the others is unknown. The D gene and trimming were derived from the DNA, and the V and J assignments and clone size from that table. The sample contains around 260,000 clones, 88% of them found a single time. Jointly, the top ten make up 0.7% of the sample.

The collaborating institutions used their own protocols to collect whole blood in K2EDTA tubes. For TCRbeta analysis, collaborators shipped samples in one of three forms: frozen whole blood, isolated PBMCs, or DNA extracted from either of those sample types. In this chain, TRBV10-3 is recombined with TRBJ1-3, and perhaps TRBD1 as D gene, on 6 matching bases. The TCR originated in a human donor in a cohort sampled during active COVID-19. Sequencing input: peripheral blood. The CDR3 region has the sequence CAISDTSLQGGNTIYF. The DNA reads TGTGCCATCAGTGATACCTCGTTACAGGGAGGAAACACCATATATTTT.